Here is one TCR beta chain with its context. As processed by the authors: Reference gene primers were amplified, and this amplification served to estimate nucleated cell counts. Assay used: immunoSEQ multiplex PCR; TCRdb lists only in-frame clones, some missing. V, J and clone size are taken as reported in that table, and D and trimming were inferred from the DNA itself. The table shows fewer than 350,000 clones, with around 81% occurring only once. This record belongs to a study of blood T cell repertoires in COVID-19. Whole-study context: T cells, B-cell-depleted T cells, or PBMCs supplied cDNA or gDNA.

Sequenced input: peripheral blood. This clonotype originated in an older woman with active or convalescent COVID-19.

Here the CDR3 reads CASSSGGRPGYTF. Written as DNA, the CDR3 is TGTGCCAGCAGCTCGGGCGGGCGCCCGGGCTACACCTTC. This rearrangement joins TRBV7-2 to TRBJ1-2, with D uncertain. The germline gives CDR1 SGHTA, CDR2 FQGNSA. The CDR3 length is 13 residues. Trimming removed 4 bases at V and 8 bases at J, with 14 bases between.